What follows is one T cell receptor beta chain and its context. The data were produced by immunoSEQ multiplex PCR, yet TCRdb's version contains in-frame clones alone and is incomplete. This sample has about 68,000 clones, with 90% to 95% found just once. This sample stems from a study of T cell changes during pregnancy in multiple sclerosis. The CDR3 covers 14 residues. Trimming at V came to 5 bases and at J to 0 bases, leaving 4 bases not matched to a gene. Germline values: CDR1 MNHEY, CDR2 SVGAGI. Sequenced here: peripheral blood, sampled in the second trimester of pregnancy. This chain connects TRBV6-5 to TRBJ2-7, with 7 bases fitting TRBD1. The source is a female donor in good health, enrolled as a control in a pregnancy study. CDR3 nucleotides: TGTGCCAGCAGTCCCGGGACAGTCTCCTACGAGCAGTACTTC. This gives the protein CASSPGTVSYEQYF.